This TCR beta chain was recorded in a study of T cell clonality in common variable immunodeficiency. Clones were sequenced by immunoSEQ multiplex PCR, and TCRdb holds only the in-frame ones, with some missing. The table lists about 60,000 clones, with no singletons. This clone was detected ten times or more. Read coverage stops 3 residues before the CDR3 terminus; the germline J gene supplies the remainder. Germline assignment: CDR1 SEHNR and CDR2 FQNEAQ (reference sequence). The V segment lost 1 base and the J segment 2 bases; nucleotides outside the gene matches: 3. This CDR3 has 15 residues. The sample taken for sequencing was peripheral blood mononuclear cells. This sequence originates from a person aged 18 to 75 in good health. The chain has TRBV7-9 and TRBJ1-2; 8 nucleotides agree with TRBD1. The DNA read from the CDR3 is TGTGCCAGCAGCTTAGGGACAGGGCTGAACTATGGC. It encodes CASSLGTGLNYG. The whole CDR3 protein reads CASSLGTGLNYGYTF.